This entry features one TCR beta chain sequence. What it recognizes is unknown. The data derive from a study of CXCR3-negative and CXCR3-positive naive CD8 T cells. Findings of the study overall: Naive CXCR3-positive and CXCR3-negative cells shared similar TRBV-TRBJ usage, unlike memory cells.

In germline, CDR1 is SNHLY, CDR2 FYNNEI. This CDR3 is built from 16 residues. 5' RACE with UMI labels generated the TRB cDNA libraries. TCRdb re-called the 5' RACE reads, yielding one record per CDR3 amino acid sequence without DNA. The clone table shows tens of thousands of distinct CDR3 sequences, with the ten largest holding around 15%. Material for sequencing was memory CD8+ T cells from blood. The chain is built from TRBV2 and TRBJ2-1; TCRdb designates TRBD2, a call that cannot be tested without DNA. The sequence came from a human donor in good health. Some clones in this sample may be carry-over from other donors' samples. The CDR3: CASKDGTSGPYNEQFF.